This TCR beta chain was identified in a study of blood T cells in healthy people across ages. A J-beta primer mix and a sample-barcoded 5' primer were used in a second PCR of roughly 7 to 12 cycles. TCRdb itself ran the 5' RACE reads through MiXCR, one entry per CDR3 protein. The table includes around 790,000 distinct CDR3 sequences, around two fifths detected once. Trimming stripped 6 bases from V and 5 bases from J, with 23 bases between. CDR1 is ENHRY, CDR2 SYGVKD, per germline. The CDR3 sequence is 16 residues long. Sequenced sample: blood. The TCR originated in a man between 60 and 75 years old in good health. The chain combines TRBV10-3 with TRBJ2-7, with D tentatively TRBD1 or TRBD2 (6 bases each). The CDR3 region is CAISAYGGGIRNEQYF. The CDR3 nucleotides read TGTGCCATCAGCGCCTACGGAGGGGGGATAAGGAACGAGCAGTACTTC.